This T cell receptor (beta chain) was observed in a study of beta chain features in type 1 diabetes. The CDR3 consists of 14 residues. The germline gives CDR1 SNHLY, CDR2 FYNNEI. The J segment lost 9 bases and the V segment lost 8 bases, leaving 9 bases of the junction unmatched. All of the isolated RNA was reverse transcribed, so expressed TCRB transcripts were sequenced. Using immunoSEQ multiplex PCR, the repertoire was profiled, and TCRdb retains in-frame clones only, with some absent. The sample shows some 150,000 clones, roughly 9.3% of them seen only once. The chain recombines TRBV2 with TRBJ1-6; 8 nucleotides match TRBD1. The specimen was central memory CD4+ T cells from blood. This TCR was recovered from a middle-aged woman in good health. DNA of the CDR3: TGTGCCAGCCTTCCAGGACAGGGCTTTTCACCCCTCCACTTT. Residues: CASLPGQGFSPLHF.